This entry features one T cell receptor beta chain sequence. No antigen is known for it. This entry comes from a study of vaccination effects on CD4 cells after COVID-19. Pools of viral peptides were used by the ViraFEST assay to expand antigen-specific CD4+ T cells ahead of sequencing. Culture lasted roughly eleven days before CD4+ T cell isolation. Previously uninfected by SARS-CoV-2, the vaccine recipients also showed negative nucleocapsid antibodies. Profiled with immunoSEQ multiplex PCR; TCRdb holds only in-frame clones, not every one. The profile shows about 41,000 clones, more than 65% of them singletons. The CDR3 runs to 16 residues. V lost 1 base and J lost 1; bases outside the gene matches: 6. Germline assignment: CDR1 KGHSH and CDR2 LQKENI.

This chain joins TRBV18 and TRBJ2-5, with 7 bases lining up with TRBD2. The sample was CD4+ T cells from PBMCs cultured with HCoV-NL63 spike peptides, taken before COVID-19 vaccination. The source of this sequence is a human donor who received a COVID-19 vaccine. CDR3 sequence (DNA): TGTGCCAGCTCACCACTAGTGGGGGGGAGCCAAGAGACCCAGTACTTC. Protein product: CASSPLVGGSQETQYF.